This TCR beta chain was recovered during a study of T cell changes during pregnancy in multiple sclerosis. Trimming removed 3 bases from V and 5 bases from J, with 9 bases in between. Germline V gene lookup returns CDR1 MRHNA and CDR2 SNTAGT. This CDR3 spans 13 amino acids. Sequencing used immunoSEQ multiplex PCR; TCRdb keeps in-frame clones, though not all of them. The sample has fewer than 65,000 clones, over 80% seen once. This clone came up many times. This sample comprised CD8+ T cells from peripheral blood mononuclear cells, obtained after pregnancy. The chain joins TRBV6-4 to TRBJ2-3; D is unresolved. The TCR was taken from a female donor with multiple sclerosis, enrolled in a pregnancy study. CDR3 loop: CASSEGERDTQYF. DNA for the CDR3: TGTGCCAGCAGTGAAGGAGAGAGAGATACGCAGTATTTT.